The 23 T cell receptor beta chains reported below all come from one sample, sequenced in a study of blood T cell repertoires in COVID-19. The table came from immunoSEQ multiplex PCR; TCRdb's copy has only in-frame clones and leaves some out. The table lists a few hundred thousand clones, roughly 87% of them singletons, with 3% in the top ten. What was sequenced was PBMCs or T cells enriched from blood (not recorded which). These receptors originate from a woman in her 30s who had recovered from COVID-19.

This chain joins TRBV6-5 and TRBJ1-6; 9 positions match TRBD1. With 0 bases clipped from V and 10 bases from J, the junction kept 7 bases outside the gene matches. This CDR3 is built from 16 residues. Germline-derived CDR1 and CDR2 are MNHEY and SVGAGI. The CDR3 sequence is CASSYSITGGLSPLHF. DNA of the CDR3: TGTGCCAGCAGTTACTCGATAACAGGGGGCTTATCACCCCTCCACTTT.

The chain links TRBV27 to TRBJ2-1; 8 nucleotides agree with TRBD1. The CDR3 totals 15 residues. The trim removed 5 bases at V and 2 bases at J, leaving 5 bases unmatched. Germline V lookup: CDR1 MNHEY, CDR2 SMNVEV (reference sequence). The CDR3 DNA sequence: TGTGCCAGCAGTCCGGACAGGGATGCCTACAATGAGCAGTTCTTC. Translated: CASSPDRDAYNEQFF.

V and J are TRBV10-3 and TRBJ2-3, with 8 bases fitting TRBD1. CDR3 length: 16 amino acids. V lost 5 bases to trimming and J lost 5 bases; unmatched junction nucleotides: 12. The V gene's germline CDR1 is ENHRY and CDR2 SYGVKD. The CDR3 sequence: CAISISQGAGGDTQYF. The DNA of the CDR3 is TGTGCCATCAGTATTAGTCAGGGGGCAGGAGGAGATACGCAGTATTTT.

This clone was detected a few times. The chain recombines TRBV29-1 with TRBJ1-4; D call uncertain. The CDR3 totals 10 residues. With 5 bases removed from V and 8 bases from J, the gap between germline ends came to 6 bases. Germline V gene sequence: CDR1 SQVTM, CDR2 ANQGSEA. The CDR3 reads CSVREEKLFF. The CDR3 DNA is TGCAGCGTTCGGGAAGAAAAACTGTTTTTT.

The V gene is TRBV11-2, the J gene TRBJ1-4; unclear D gene. Trimming took 1 base from V and 6 from J, leaving 3 bases between them. The germline gives CDR1 SGHAT, CDR2 FQNNGV. The length of the CDR3 is 12 residues. The CDR3 loop is CASSLVYEKLFF. The CDR3 nucleotides are TGTGCCAGCAGCTTAGTCTATGAAAAACTGTTTTTT.

The rearrangement uses TRBV19 and TRBJ1-2, with a tentative D call TRBD1 (6 bases). Germline CDR1 reads LNHDA; CDR2 reads SQIVND (reference sequence). Trimming stripped 4 bases from V and 6 bases from J, with 15 bases between. This CDR3 contains 14 residues. In DNA form, the CDR3 reads TGTGCCAGTAGTACGCGACAGGCCCCCCATGGCTACACCTTC. Its translation is CASSTRQAPHGYTF.

This clone has just a few counts. CDR3 protein: CASRRDRTDQPQHF. In nucleotides, the CDR3 is TGTGCCAGTCGCCGGGACAGGACTGATCAGCCCCAGCATTTT. The chain has TRBV2 and TRBJ1-5; 8 nucleotides match TRBD1. With V trimmed by 9 bases and J by 5 bases, 9 bases remained unmatched. The CDR3 runs to 14 residues. Germline lookup yields CDR1 SNHLY and CDR2 FYNNEI.

V gene TRBV28 combines with J gene TRBJ1-1, with D possibly TRBD1 on 6 matching bases. V dropped 5 bases and J dropped 1 base, with 14 bases sitting between them. Germline CDR1 and CDR2: MDHEN and SYDVKM. The CDR3 is made up of 15 amino acids. CDR3 loop: CASSKNRDPNTEAFF. The CDR3 bases are TGTGCCAGCAGTAAAAACAGGGATCCGAACACTGAAGCTTTCTTT.

J is TRBJ1-5 and V is TRBV27; weak D call: TRBD1 (6 bases). The V gene's germline CDR1 is MNHEY and CDR2 SMNVEV (reference sequence). The CDR3 contains 15 residues. Trimming left V 5 bases short and J 2 bases short, with 13 bases between. CDR3 sequence reads: CASSTMGHRNQPQHF. CDR3 nucleotide sequence: TGTGCCAGCAGTACTATGGGACACCGCAATCAGCCCCAGCATTTT.

J is TRBJ1-3 and V is TRBV6-6; 8 positions match TRBD1. The CDR3 extends over 16 amino acids. Per the germline V gene, CDR1 is MNHNY and CDR2 is SVGAGI (reference sequence). V was pared by 5 bases and J by 2 bases, with 8 bases of the junction left unmatched. In nucleotides, the CDR3 is TGTGCCAGCAGTCGACAGCGGACAGGGCCTGGAAACACCATATATTTT. Translating gives CASSRQRTGPGNTIYF.

The J gene is TRBJ2-1, the V gene TRBV5-1, with 7 bases matching TRBD1. This CDR3 contains 16 residues. After removal of 4 bases from V and 7 bases from J, the junction contained 14 bases not matched to a gene. CDR1 SGHRS and CDR2 YFSETQ come from the germline V gene. Here the CDR3 reads CASSPGGTEFGNEQFF. CDR3 sequence (DNA): TGCGCCAGCAGCCCTGGTGGGACAGAGTTCGGTAATGAGCAGTTCTTC. The full variable domain, completed using reference TRBV5-1 and TRBJ2-1, is KAGVTQTPRYLIKTRGQQVTLSCSPISGHRSVSWYQQTPGQGLQFLFEYFSETQRNKGNFPGRFSGRQFSNSRSEMNVSTLELGDSALYLCASSPGGTEFGNEQFFGPGTRLTVL.

The chain has TRBV12-5 and TRBJ2-2, with D maybe TRBD2 (6 bases). Germline CDR1 reads LGHNT; CDR2 reads FRNRAP. CDR3 length: 14 amino acids. The V end lost 2 bases, the J end lost 5 bases, and 9 bases lay between the germline ends. Written as DNA, the CDR3 is TGTGCTAGTGGTTTGAACGGGGGTACCGGGGAGCTGTTTTTT. This translates into CASGLNGGTGELFF.

The gene calls are TRBV30 and TRBJ2-2; 10 bases agree with TRBD2. The CDR3 is 18 amino acids. Per germline, CDR1 GTSNPN and CDR2 SVGIG (reference sequence). V lost 3 bases, J lost 2 bases, and 12 bases stayed unmatched. CDR3 in DNA: TGTGCCTGGAGCCTCCTTCTAGCGGGGGCCCTAAACACCGGGGAGCTGTTTTTT. Translation gives CAWSLLLAGALNTGELFF.

The rearrangement links TRBV29-1 to TRBJ2-1, with 15 bases that match TRBD2. Germline V lookup: CDR1 SQVTM, CDR2 ANQGSEA. The CDR3 contains 18 residues. The trim removed 5 bases at V and 3 bases at J, leaving 11 bases unmatched. CDR3 sequence: CSVPSPGLAGGNYNEQFF. CDR3 DNA: TGCAGCGTTCCCTCCCCGGGACTAGCGGGAGGTAACTACAATGAGCAGTTCTTC.

The J gene is TRBJ2-1, the V gene TRBV15; possibly TRBD1 for D (6 bases). V lost 3 bases to trimming and J lost 2 bases, with 17 bases between them. The length of the CDR3 is 17 residues. Germline values: CDR1 LNHNV, CDR2 YYDKDF (reference sequence). The CDR3 spells CATSRDLQGRAYNEQFF. CDR3 DNA sequence: TGTGCCACCAGCAGGGATTTACAGGGTCGGGCCTACAATGAGCAGTTCTTC.

This clone was seen only once. This chain links TRBV5-1 with TRBJ1-5, with D maybe TRBD1 (6 bases). CDR3 length equals 14 residues. Germline CDR1 is SGHRS and CDR2 is YFSETQ. V was trimmed by 5 bases and J by 5 bases, leaving 14 bases between them. DNA for the CDR3: TGCGCCAGCAGTCCCCAGGGGCGAGATCAGCCCCAGCATTTT. Protein sequence: CASSPQGRDQPQHF.

This clone was seen a single time. This specimen includes other DNA sequences encoding the same CDR3. V is TRBV15 and J is TRBJ2-5; 7 positions agree with TRBD1. Germline V lookup: CDR1 LNHNV, CDR2 YYDKDF (reference sequence). The J segment lost 1 base and the V segment lost 0 bases, leaving 2 bases of the junction unmatched. The length of the CDR3 is 15 residues. CDR3 protein: CATSRDRGPQETQYF. For the CDR3, the DNA is TGTGCCACCAGCAGAGATAGGGGGCCCCAAGAGACCCAGTACTTC. The full variable domain, completed using reference TRBV15 and TRBJ2-5, is DAMVIQNPRYQVTQFGKPVTLSCSQTLNHNVMYWYQQKSSQAPKLLFHYYDKDFNNEADTPDNFQSRRPNTSFCFLDIRSPGLGDTAMYLCATSRDRGPQETQYFGPGTRLLVL.

The chain uses TRBV3-1 (or the pseudogene TRBV3-2) and TRBJ1-3, with no clear D. The CDR3 is 16 residues long. CDR1 and CDR2 (germline): LGHDT, YNNKEL (reference sequence). The V end was cut by 0 bases, the J end by 0 bases, with 9 bases between. The CDR3 coding sequence is TGTGCCAGCAGCCAAGATGTGGGGAGCTCTGGAAACACCATATATTTT. Amino acid sequence: CASSQDVGSSGNTIYF.

CDR3 in amino acids: CASSQGTGAFYGYTF. CDR3 nucleotides: TGTGCCAGCAGCCAAGGGACAGGGGCCTTCTATGGCTACACCTTC. The rearrangement links TRBV3-1 (or the pseudogene TRBV3-2) to TRBJ1-2; 9 nucleotides align to TRBD1. CDR1 and CDR2 (germline): LGHDT, YNNKEL (reference sequence). CDR3 size: 15 residues. With 1 base clipped from V and 4 bases from J, the junction kept 4 bases outside the gene matches.

The chain employs TRBV7-2 and TRBJ2-7, with D perhaps matching TRBD2 (6 bases). The V end was cut by 0 bases, the J end by 3 bases, with 9 bases between. The CDR3 has 14 amino acids. CDR1 and CDR2 (germline): SGHTA, FQGNSA. The CDR3 region is CASSLAREDYEQYF. The CDR3 region has the DNA TGTGCCAGCAGCTTAGCCAGGGAGGACTACGAGCAGTACTTC.

The V and J genes are TRBV9 and TRBJ2-7, with a tentative D call TRBD1 (6 bases). Germline V CDR1 and CDR2: SGDLS, YYNGEE. V gave up 2 bases and J gave up 4 bases, with 10 bases separating them. The CDR3 spans 13 residues. In nucleotides, the CDR3 is TGTGCCAGCAGCGTTGGACAGACATACGAGCAGTACTTC. Translated: CASSVGQTYEQYF.

This chain connects TRBV28 to TRBJ1-4, with a possible D match to TRBD1 (6 bases). Trimming took 6 bases from V and 4 from J, leaving 15 bases between them. CDR1 and CDR2 from the germline V gene are MDHEN and SYDVKM. This CDR3 spans 15 amino acids. The CDR3 here is CASSLSTRGNEKLFF. CDR3 sequence (DNA): TGTGCCAGCAGCTTGTCTACCAGGGGTAATGAAAAACTGTTTTTT.

The V call is TRBV3-1 (or the pseudogene TRBV3-2), the J call TRBJ1-6; D is unclear. Trimming pared 1 base from V and 7 bases from J, leaving 11 bases between. The CDR3 spans 15 residues. Per germline, CDR1 LGHDT and CDR2 YNNKEL (reference sequence). The CDR3 DNA is TGTGCCAGCAGCCAAGTTGCTGCGGGGAATTCACCCCTCCACTTT. This encodes CASSQVAAGNSPLHF.